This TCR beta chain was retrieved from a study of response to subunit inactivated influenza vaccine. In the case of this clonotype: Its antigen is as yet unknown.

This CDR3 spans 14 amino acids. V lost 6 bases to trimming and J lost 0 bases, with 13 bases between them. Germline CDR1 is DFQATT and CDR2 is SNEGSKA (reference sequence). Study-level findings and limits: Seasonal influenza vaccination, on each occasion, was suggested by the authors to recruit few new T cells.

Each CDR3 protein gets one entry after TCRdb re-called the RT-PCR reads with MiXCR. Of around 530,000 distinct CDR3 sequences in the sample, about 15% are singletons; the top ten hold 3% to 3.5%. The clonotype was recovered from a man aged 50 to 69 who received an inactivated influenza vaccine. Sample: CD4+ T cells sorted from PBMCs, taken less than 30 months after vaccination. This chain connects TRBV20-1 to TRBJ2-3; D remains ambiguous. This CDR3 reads CSAGRGSSTDTQYF. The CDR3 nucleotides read TGCAGTGCCGGCCGAGGATCTAGCACAGATACGCAGTATTTT.